This T cell receptor (beta chain) stems from a study of OX40 agonist ivuxolimab in advanced cancers. For the study at large: Partial responses were achieved by three patients: one hepatocellular carcinoma, two cutaneous melanoma.

V was pared by 0 bases and J by 7 bases, with 10 bases between. The CDR3 is 13 residues long. The germline V gene has CDR1 SGHRS and CDR2 YFSETQ. Generated by immunoSEQ multiplex PCR, the TCRdb table keeps only in-frame clones and is missing some. The sample contains approximately 70,000 clones, 70% to 80% of which appear only once. Prior autoimmune disease or systemic immunosuppression barred patients. This sequence originates from an adult with an advanced solid tumor such as melanoma, head and neck, liver or kidney cancer. The sample here was CD4+ or CD8+ T cells sorted from blood, taken in a trial of the OX40 agonist ivuxolimab. This chain connects TRBV5-1 to TRBJ1-1; D call uncertain. The CDR3 spells CASSLDGVGEAFF. CDR3 nucleotides: TGCGCCAGCAGCTTGGACGGTGTGGGTGAAGCTTTCTTT.